A single sample is the source of the 19 T cell receptor beta chains below, sequenced in a study of T-cell memory formation after mild COVID-19. A single record per CDR3 protein comes from TCRdb applying MiXCR to the 5' RACE reads. Of 140,000 or so distinct CDR3 sequences listed, 6% are singletons. The sample taken for sequencing was PBMCs or a T cell subset sorted from them (not recorded which). The receptors originated from an adult woman who had mild COVID-19 (a few samples of this study predate the infection). Cell type and time point are not known.

The sample holds a few counts of this clonotype. This sequence joins TRBV7-8 and TRBJ2-1; TRBD1 is a possible D gene (5 bases). This CDR3 spans 15 amino acids. V was cut by 6 bases and J by 9 bases, with 21 bases left in between. The germline CDR1 and CDR2 sequences are SGHVS and FQNEAQ. Here the CDR3 reads CASSKGAHRVVEQFF. CDR3 nucleotide sequence: TGTGCCAGCAGTAAAGGGGCCCACCGGGTGGTTGAGCAGTTCTTC.

The rearrangement uses TRBV20-1 and TRBJ2-1; the match to TRBD2 covers 8 bases. The CDR3 length is 14 residues. Germline CDR1 DFQATT, CDR2 SNEGSKA (reference sequence). V lost 6 bases to trimming and J lost 9 bases; unmatched junction nucleotides: 13. The CDR3 DNA reads as TGCAGTGCCGGACATAATCGGGGGGGCCTTGAGCAGTTCTTC. Its protein product is CSAGHNRGGLEQFF.

This clonotype has only a few counts. The chain combines TRBV15 with TRBJ2-3, with 8 positions matching TRBD2. J gave up 6 bases and V 1 base, and 12 bases lay outside the gene matches. The CDR3 extends over 17 amino acids. Germline lookup yields CDR1 LNHNV and CDR2 YYDKDF (reference sequence). CDR3 bases: TGTGCCACCAGCAGAGCCGGGAGGGGTCAGTCGACGGATACGCAGTATTTT. This translates into CATSRAGRGQSTDTQYF.

This clonotype has at least ten counts. The chain recombines TRBV12-3 or TRBV12-4 with TRBJ2-7, with D possibly matching TRBD2 (5 bases). This CDR3 contains 16 residues. V was pared by 7 bases and J by 2 bases, with 21 bases between. CDR3 bases: TGTGCCAGCACCGGCTTAGAGGAGGTTAAGACCTACGAGCAGTACTTC. It encodes CASTGLEEVKTYEQYF.

This clonotype has just a few counts. V usage is TRBV20-1 and J usage is TRBJ2-7; possibly TRBD1 or TRBD2 for D (5 bases each). The CDR3 is 11 amino acids. V shed 6 bases and J shed 6 bases, with 12 bases lying between them. Germline CDR1 DFQATT, CDR2 SNEGSKA (reference sequence). The CDR3 sequence is CSAPLRGEQYF. Written as DNA, the CDR3 is TGCAGTGCCCCCTTGAGGGGCGAGCAGTACTTC.

This clonotype was seen ten or more times. The V and J genes are TRBV5-6 and TRBJ1-2, with a tentative D call TRBD1 (5 bases). This CDR3 spans 14 amino acids. Trimming left V 1 base short and J 4 bases short, with 11 bases between. Germline values: CDR1 SGHDT, CDR2 YYEEEE. CDR3 nucleotides: TGTGCCAGCAGCTTGATCCCAGGGCCCTATGGCTACACCTTC. Its translation: CASSLIPGPYGYTF.

This chain uses TRBV29-1 with TRBJ2-5, with TRBD1 matching over 9 bases. Germline CDR1 is SQVTM and CDR2 is ANQGSEA. With V trimmed by 7 bases and J by 5 bases, 17 bases remained unmatched. This CDR3 contains 16 residues. CDR3 in DNA: TGCAGCGCTATGGTCCTATTGACAGGGGGAAGGGAGACCCAGTACTTC. Encoded protein: CSAMVLLTGGRETQYF.

This clonotype has at least ten counts. The chain couples TRBV5-1 to TRBJ1-1; D ambiguous. This CDR3 is built from 12 residues. Trimming stripped 1 base from V and 7 bases from J, with 8 bases between. Per the germline V gene, CDR1 is SGHRS and CDR2 is YFSETQ. The CDR3 coding sequence is TGCGCCAGCAGCTTGAGACCGGGTGAAGCTTTCTTT. As protein: CASSLRPGEAFF.

V gene TRBV5-6 combines with J gene TRBJ2-7; D gene ambiguous. Trimming cost V 0 bases and J 5 bases, with 6 bases left between them. This CDR3 is built from 12 residues. Germline V gene lookup returns CDR1 SGHDT and CDR2 YYEEEE. CDR3 nucleotides: TGTGCCAGCAGCTTGGAATTCCACGAGCAGTACTTC. Its translation is CASSLEFHEQYF.

V and J are TRBV18 and TRBJ2-7; 9 bases line up with TRBD1. CDR3 length equals 14 residues. J was trimmed by 7 bases and V by 6 bases; bases with no gene match: 10. The V gene's germline CDR1 is KGHSH and CDR2 LQKENI. The CDR3 reads CASSPGTGPEEQYF. The CDR3 DNA is TGTGCCAGCTCCCCCGGGACAGGGCCTGAGGAGCAGTACTTC. The full variable domain, rest sourced from reference TRBV18 and TRBJ2-7, is NAGVMQNPRHLVRRRGQEARLRCSPMKGHSHVYWYRQLPEEGLKFMVYLQKENIIDESGMPKERFSAEFPKEGPSILRIQQVVRGDSAAYFCASSPGTGPEEQYFGPGTRLTVT.

This clonotype was counted ten times or more. The chain recombines TRBV7-8 with TRBJ2-3; 10 bases map to TRBD2. Germline assignment: CDR1 SGHVS and CDR2 FQNEAQ. The CDR3 is 16 amino acids. The V and J ends lost 5 bases and 3 bases, in that order; junction bases with no gene match: 8. Written as DNA, the CDR3 is TGTGCCAGCAGCCAGCGAAGCGGGAGGGTAACAGATACGCAGTATTTT. This codes for CASSQRSGRVTDTQYF. Full variable domain (missing parts from reference TRBV7-8 and TRBJ2-3): GAGVSQSPRYKVAKRGQDVALRCDPISGHVSLFWYQQALGQGPEFLTYFQNEAQLDKSGLPSDRFFAERPEGSVSTLKIQRTQQEDSAVYLCASSQRSGRVTDTQYFGPGTRLTVL.

The chain employs TRBV4-1 and TRBJ1-2; D uncertain. CDR3 length equals 15 residues. Trimming stripped 2 bases from V and 4 bases from J, with 14 bases between. Germline-derived CDR1 and CDR2 are MGHRA and YSYEKL. The CDR3 sequence is CASSQFVAGPYGYTF. The CDR3 DNA is TGCGCCAGCAGCCAATTCGTGGCAGGCCCCTATGGCTACACCTTC.

The chain has TRBV9 and TRBJ2-5; D gene unclear. Trimming stripped 2 bases from V and 5 bases from J, with 16 bases between. This CDR3 has 15 amino acids. The germline V gene encodes CDR1 SGDLS and CDR2 YYNGEE. This chain's CDR3 is CASSVGLGLEETQYF. The CDR3 bases are TGTGCCAGCAGCGTGGGTTTAGGGCTTGAGGAGACCCAGTACTTC.

CDR3 nucleotides: TGTGCCAGCAGCCGGTTGTCCTCCTCTGGGGCCAACGTCCTGACTTTC. This gives the protein CASSRLSSSGANVLTF. This sequence joins TRBV3-1 and TRBJ2-6; D is unclear. CDR1 LGHDT and CDR2 YNNKEL come from the germline V gene (reference sequence). The V and J ends lost 4 bases and 0 bases respectively, with 10 bases between them. The CDR3 totals 16 residues.

This clonotype has only a few counts. The chain couples TRBV24-1 to TRBJ2-1; TRBD2 aligns across 11 bases. This CDR3 has 17 residues. Looked up from germline, CDR1 is KGHDR and CDR2 is SFDVKD. The V segment lost 5 bases and the J segment 3 bases; nucleotides outside the gene matches: 8. DNA of the CDR3: TGTGCCACCAGTGCTGGTAGCGGGAGGGCAATCTACAATGAGCAGTTCTTC. Its translation: CATSAGSGRAIYNEQFF.

This clonotype was observed many times. The chain carries TRBV20-1 and TRBJ2-1; 8 bases map to TRBD2. This CDR3 region has 16 residues. J gave up 6 bases and V 6 bases, and 16 bases lay outside the gene matches. The germline V gene has CDR1 DFQATT and CDR2 SNEGSKA (reference sequence). The CDR3 nucleotides read TGCAGTGCCCGCGATGCGGGGGGCGGTTCTTTCAATGAGCAGTTCTTC. Its protein product is CSARDAGGGSFNEQFF.

This clonotype came up a few times. DNA of the CDR3: TGTGCCAGCAGCCTCCGTCGCGGGAGGTCCCCCTCGTACCAAGAGACCCAGTACTTC. Encoded protein: CASSLRRGRSPSYQETQYF. This chain joins TRBV3-2 and TRBJ2-5; the D call in the table, TRBD2, was not verified against the DNA. TRBV3-2 is annotated as a pseudogene. The CDR3 length is 19 residues.

J is TRBJ1-1 and V is TRBV20-1; the D gene is possibly TRBD1 (5 bases). Germline lookup yields CDR1 DFQATT and CDR2 SNEGSKA (reference sequence). The CDR3 length is 15 residues. Trimming took 0 bases from V and 0 from J, leaving 11 bases between them. The DNA for the CDR3 is TGCAGTGCTAGAGATCCGGGGCGGATGAACACTGAAGCTTTCTTT. Protein product: CSARDPGRMNTEAFF.

The rearrangement links TRBV25-1 to TRBJ2-3, with a possible D match to TRBD1 (5 bases). The CDR3 sequence is 14 residues long. With 2 bases removed from V and 2 bases from J, the gap between germline ends came to 8 bases. The germline V gene encodes CDR1 MGHDK and CDR2 SYGVNS. This CDR3 reads CASSEEGVTDTQYF. The DNA for the CDR3 is TGTGCCAGCAGTGAAGAAGGGGTCACAGATACGCAGTATTTT.